This T cell receptor beta chain came from a study of blood T cell repertoires in COVID-19. Germline loops: CDR1 SGDLS, CDR2 YYNGEE. The germline V and J ends were trimmed by 0 bases and 8 bases, with 9 bases remaining between them. This CDR3 region has 14 residues. Profiling relied on immunoSEQ multiplex PCR, and the TCRdb table lists in-frame clones only, not all of them. The table has about 210,000 clones, about 76% seen once; the top ten hold just under 9%. Participant reports of clinical history set cohort assignment. Sequenced material: PBMCs or T cells enriched from blood (not recorded which). The sequence was obtained from a woman in her 50s with acute COVID-19. The gene calls are TRBV9 and TRBJ1-6; maybe TRBD1 (6 bases). As DNA, the CDR3 is TGTGCCAGCAGCGTAGGCCCAGGGGATTCACCCCTCCACTTT. Protein product: CASSVGPGDSPLHF. Based on the CDR3 plus reference TRBV9 and TRBJ1-6, the full variable domain is DSGVTQTPKHLITATGQRVTLRCSPRSGDLSVYWYQQSLDQGLQFLIQYYNGEERAKGNILERFSAQQFPDLHSELNLSSLELGDSALYFCASSVGPGDSPLHFGNGTRLTVT.